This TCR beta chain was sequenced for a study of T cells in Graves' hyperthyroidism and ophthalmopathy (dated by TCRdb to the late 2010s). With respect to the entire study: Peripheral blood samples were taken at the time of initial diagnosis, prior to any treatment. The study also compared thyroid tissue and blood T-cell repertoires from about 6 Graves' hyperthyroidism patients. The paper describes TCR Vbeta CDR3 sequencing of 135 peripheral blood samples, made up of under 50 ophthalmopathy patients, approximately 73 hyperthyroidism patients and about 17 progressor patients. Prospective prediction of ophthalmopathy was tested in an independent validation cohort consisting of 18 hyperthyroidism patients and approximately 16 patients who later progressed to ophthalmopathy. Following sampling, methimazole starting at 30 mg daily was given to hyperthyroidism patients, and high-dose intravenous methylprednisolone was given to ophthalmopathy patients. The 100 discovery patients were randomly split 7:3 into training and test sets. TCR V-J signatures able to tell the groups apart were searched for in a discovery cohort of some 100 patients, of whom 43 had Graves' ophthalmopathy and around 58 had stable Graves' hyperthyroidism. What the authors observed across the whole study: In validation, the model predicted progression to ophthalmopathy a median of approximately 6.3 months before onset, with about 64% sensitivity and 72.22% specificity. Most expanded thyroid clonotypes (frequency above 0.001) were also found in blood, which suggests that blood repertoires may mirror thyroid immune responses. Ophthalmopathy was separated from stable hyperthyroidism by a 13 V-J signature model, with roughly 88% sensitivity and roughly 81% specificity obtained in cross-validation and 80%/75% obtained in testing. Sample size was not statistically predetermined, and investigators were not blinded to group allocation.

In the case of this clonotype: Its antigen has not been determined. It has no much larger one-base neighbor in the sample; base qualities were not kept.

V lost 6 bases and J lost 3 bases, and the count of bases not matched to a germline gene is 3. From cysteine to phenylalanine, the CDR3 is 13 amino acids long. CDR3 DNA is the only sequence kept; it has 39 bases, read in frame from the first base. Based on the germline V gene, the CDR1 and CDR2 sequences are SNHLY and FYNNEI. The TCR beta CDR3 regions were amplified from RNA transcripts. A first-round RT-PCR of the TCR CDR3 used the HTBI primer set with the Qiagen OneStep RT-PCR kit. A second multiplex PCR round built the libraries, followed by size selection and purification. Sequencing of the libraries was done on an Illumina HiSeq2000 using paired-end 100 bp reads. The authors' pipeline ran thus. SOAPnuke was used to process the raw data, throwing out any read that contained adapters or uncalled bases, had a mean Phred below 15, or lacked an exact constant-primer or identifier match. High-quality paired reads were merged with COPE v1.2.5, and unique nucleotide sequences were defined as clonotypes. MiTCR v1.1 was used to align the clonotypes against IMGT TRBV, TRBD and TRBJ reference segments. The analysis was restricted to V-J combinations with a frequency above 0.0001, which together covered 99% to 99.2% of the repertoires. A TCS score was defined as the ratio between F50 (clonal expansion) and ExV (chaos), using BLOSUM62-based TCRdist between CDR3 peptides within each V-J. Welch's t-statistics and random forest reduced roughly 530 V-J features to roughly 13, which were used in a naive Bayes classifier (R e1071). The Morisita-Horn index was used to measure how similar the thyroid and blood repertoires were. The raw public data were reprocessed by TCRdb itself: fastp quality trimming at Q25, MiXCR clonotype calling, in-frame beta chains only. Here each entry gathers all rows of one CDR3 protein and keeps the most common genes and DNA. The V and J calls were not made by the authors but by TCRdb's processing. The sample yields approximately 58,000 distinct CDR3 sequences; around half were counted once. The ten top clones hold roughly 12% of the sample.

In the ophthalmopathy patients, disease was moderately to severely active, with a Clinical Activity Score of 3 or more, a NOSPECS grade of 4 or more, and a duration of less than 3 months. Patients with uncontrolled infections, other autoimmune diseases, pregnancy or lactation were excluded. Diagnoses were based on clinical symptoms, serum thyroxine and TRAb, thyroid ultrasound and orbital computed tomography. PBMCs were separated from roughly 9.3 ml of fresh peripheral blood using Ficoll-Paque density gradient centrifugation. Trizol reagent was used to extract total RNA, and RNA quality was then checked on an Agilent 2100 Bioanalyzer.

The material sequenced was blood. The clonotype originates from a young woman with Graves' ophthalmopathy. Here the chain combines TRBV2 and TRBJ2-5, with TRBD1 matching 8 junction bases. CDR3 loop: CASRGTGEETQYF. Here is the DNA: TGTGCCAGCAGGGGGACAGGCGAAGAGACCCAGTACTTC.